Listed below are T cell receptor beta chains from one sample, sequenced in a study of cytomegalovirus exposure and HLA in healthy donors. The method was immunoSEQ multiplex PCR; TCRdb's version includes in-frame clones alone and lacks a portion of them. Here the sample spans about 140,000 clones, 79% being singletons. The sequencing input was PBMCs. All receptors derive from a female donor in good health and CMV-seronegative. CDR3s include the opening cysteine and the closing phenylalanine or tryptophan. A D gene is named only where the DNA matches it firmly. Size is omitted from some rows. Given values are once, few, many or a class for expanded clones.

abundance,d_gene,v_gene,j_gene,CDR3nt,CDR3aa
NA,TRBD1,TRBV19,TRBJ1-2,TGTGCCAGTAGTATCCTCAGGGGGCGCGCCTATGGCTACACCTTC,CASSILRGRAYGYTF
NA,NA,TRBV10-1,TRBJ2-3,TGCGCCAGCAGTGGGGGCAGGCTCACAGATACGCAGTATTTT,CASSGGRLTDTQYF
NA,TRBD2,TRBV27,TRBJ2-7,TGTGCCAGCAGTGCGTCGGGAGGGCCTAAGTACGAGCAGTACTTC,CASSASGGPKYEQYF
NA,TRBD1,TRBV7-3,TRBJ1-2,TGTGCCAGCAGCTCCGGACAGGGGTATGGCTACACCTTC,CASSSGQGYGYTF
NA,TRBD1,TRBV10-1,TRBJ2-7,TGCGCCAGCAGGGTTGAGGACAGGGTCCGGTACGAGCAGTACTTC,CASRVEDRVRYEQYF
NA,NA,TRBV4-1,TRBJ2-7,TGCGCCAGCAGCCGGGCGACGGGATCTTACTACGAGCAGTACTTC,CASSRATGSYYEQYF
NA,TRBD1,TRBV5-6,TRBJ1-5,TGTGCCAGCAGCTCCGGGACAGGCCCAAATCAGCCCCAGCATTTT,CASSSGTGPNQPQHF
many,NA,TRBV6-1,TRBJ1-2,TGTGCCAGCAGTGATCGGGTGGGGGGGGGCTACTATGGCTACACCTTC,CASSDRVGGGYYGYTF
once,TRBD1,TRBV27,TRBJ2-7,TGTGCCAGCAGTTTAAACAGGGGCGAGCAGTACTTC,CASSLNRGEQYF
NA,NA,TRBV5-1,TRBJ2-5,TGCGCCAGCAGCTTATACAGCTTCCCCCAAGAGACCCAGTACTTC,CASSLYSFPQETQYF
NA,NA,TRBV5-6,TRBJ1-5,TGTGCCAGCAGCAGAGACTTCAATCAGCCCCAGCATTTT,CASSRDFNQPQHF
NA,TRBD2,TRBV5-8,TRBJ2-7,TGTGCCAGCAGTTGGGGGGGGGAGAGCTCCTACGAGCAGTACTTC,CASSWGGESSYEQYF
NA,NA,TRBV28,TRBJ1-5,TGTGCCAGCAGTTTAGCGGGGCAGCTAATTAGCAATCAGCCCCAGCATTTT,CASSLAGQLISNQPQHF
NA,TRBD2,TRBV5-4,TRBJ2-2,TGTGCCAGCAGCGATTTACGGACTAGCGGGAACACCGGGGAGCTGTTTTTT,CASSDLRTSGNTGELFF
few,NA,TRBV6-6,TRBJ2-5,TGTGCCAGCCAGCGGATGTACCAAGAGACCCAGTACTTC,CASQRMYQETQYF
NA,TRBD1,TRBV5-4,TRBJ2-7,TGTGCCAGCAGCTTGGGGAGACAGGGGGACTACGAGCAGTACTTC,CASSLGRQGDYEQYF
NA,NA,TRBV7-9,TRBJ1-1,TGTTCCAGCAGCTTCTCCGGGGATACTGAAGCTTTCTTT,CSSSFSGDTEAFF
NA,TRBD2,TRBV7-6,TRBJ2-1,TGTGCCAGCAGCCCGGGGGGGGTGAGCTCCTACAATGAGCAGTTCTTC,CASSPGGVSSYNEQFF
NA,NA,TRBV11-2,TRBJ1-3,TGTGCCAGCAGCTTCTTAAACACCATATATTTT,CASSFLNTIYF
NA,TRBD1,TRBV7-2,TRBJ2-5,TGTGCCAGCAGCTTAGAGACAGGGGAAGAGACCCAGTACTTC,CASSLETGEETQYF
NA,TRBD2,TRBV7-2,TRBJ2-5,TGTGCCAGCAGGCTAGCGGGGGAAGAGACCCAGTACTTC,CASRLAGEETQYF
few,TRBD1,TRBV19,TRBJ2-7,TGTGCCAGTAGTATCCGCCGGGGACAGAGTTACGAGCAGTACTTC,CASSIRRGQSYEQYF
NA,TRBD1,TRBV28,TRBJ2-1,TGTGCCAGCAGTTCTGCCGGGACAGGGTACAATGAGCAGTTCTTC,CASSSAGTGYNEQFF
NA,NA,TRBV5-4,TRBJ2-1,TGTGCCAGCAGCTTGGCCCCTCCTAGTTTCCCTGAGCAGTTCTTC,CASSLAPPSFPEQFF
NA,NA,TRBV5-1,TRBJ2-3,TGCGCCAGCAGCCCAACCGGGGATACGCAGTATTTT,CASSPTGDTQYF
NA,TRBD1,TRBV7-9,TRBJ2-5,TGTGCCAGCAGCTCCCGGGACAGGGGGAGGGAGACCCAGTACTTC,CASSSRDRGRETQYF
NA,NA,TRBV6-5,TRBJ2-1,TGTGCCAGCAGCCGCAGGGTTGACGAGCAGTTCTTC,CASSRRVDEQFF
once,NA,TRBV18,TRBJ2-7,TGTGCCAGCTCACCTATAGAAGACAGCAAGCAGTACTTC,CASSPIEDSKQYF
NA,NA,TRBV30,TRBJ2-5,TGTGCCTGGGGGCTCGGTAGGGGAGAGACCCAGTACTTC,CAWGLGRGETQYF
NA,TRBD1,TRBV11-2,TRBJ2-6,TGTGCCAGCAGCCGGACACCCGTACAGGGGCGCTCTGGGGCCAACGTCCTGACTTTC,CASSRTPVQGRSGANVLTF
NA,NA,TRBV20-1,TRBJ2-1,TGCAGTGCTAGCGAGAATGAGCAGTTCTTC,CSASENEQFF
NA,NA,TRBV2,TRBJ2-7,TGTGCCAGCAGTGGAGGGGGGGCGCGCCCCTACGAGCAGTACTTC,CASSGGGARPYEQYF
NA,NA,TRBV11-3,TRBJ2-7,TGTGCCAGCAGCTTAGATTTGGACAGCTCCTACGAGCAGTACTTC,CASSLDLDSSYEQYF
NA,TRBD1,TRBV7-2,TRBJ2-7,TGTGCCAGCGCCACACAGGGGGCGTTGGCCGAGCAGTACTTC,CASATQGALAEQYF
NA,NA,TRBV27,TRBJ2-7,TGTGCCAGCAGTGGGGTAGGTAGGGGCGAGCAGTACTTC,CASSGVGRGEQYF
few,NA,TRBV7-3,TRBJ2-3,TGTGCCAGCAGCCCCCAAAGGGGGAGCCATACGCAGTATTTT,CASSPQRGSHTQYF
NA,TRBD2,TRBV15,TRBJ2-7,TGTGCCACCAGCAGAGTGGACGGGGGGGCCTCTGGGCAGTACTTC,CATSRVDGGASGQYF
NA,TRBD1,TRBV28,TRBJ2-7,TGTGCTTGCCGACCGGGACAGGGGGCGGGAGAGCAGTACTTC,CACRPGQGAGEQYF
NA,TRBD1,TRBV5-1,TRBJ1-3,TGCGCCAGCAGCTTGTCAGGGGGCTCTGGAAACACCATATATTTT,CASSLSGGSGNTIYF
NA,NA,TRBV7-9,TRBJ2-3,TGTGCCAGCAGCTACGCAGGGCTCGCCGATACGCAGTATTTT,CASSYAGLADTQYF
NA,NA,TRBV4-3,TRBJ2-6,TGCGCCAGCAGCCAAGAGCCCAGGCCTGGGGCCAACGTCCTGACTTTC,CASSQEPRPGANVLTF
NA,NA,TRBV5-5,TRBJ1-5,TGTGCCAGCAGCTCTGCAACCGGGTATCAGCCCCAGCATTTT,CASSSATGYQPQHF
NA,NA,TRBV30,TRBJ1-2,TGTGCCTGGAGAGGCGGGGTGGGTGGCTACACCTTC,CAWRGGVGGYTF
NA,TRBD1,TRBV5-5,TRBJ2-7,TGTGCCAGCAGCATCGGACAGGGCTTGACCTACGAGCAGTACTTC,CASSIGQGLTYEQYF
few,NA,TRBV6-6,TRBJ1-1,TGTGCCAGCAGCACGACAGCGCACCTTATGAACACTGAAGCTTTCTTT,CASSTTAHLMNTEAFF
NA,TRBD1,TRBV5-1,TRBJ2-3,TGCGCCAGCGGAGACAGGGTCGGAGATACGCAGTATTTT,CASGDRVGDTQYF
NA,NA,TRBV4-1,TRBJ1-5,TGCGCCAGCAGTCTTAAGGGAGGCAATCAGCCCCAGCATTTT,CASSLKGGNQPQHF
NA,NA,TRBV4-1,TRBJ1-1,TGCGCCAGCAGCCCATCCCGAGACCGGACAGCCCAGAGGGGAGAAGCTTTCTTT,CASSPSRDRTAQRGEAFF
few,NA,TRBV27,TRBJ1-4,TGTGCCAGCAGTTATTTGGGGAGGGGTTATGAAAAACTGTTTTTT,CASSYLGRGYEKLFF
few,NA,TRBV4-3,TRBJ1-2,TGCGCCAGCAGCCATTTTGCCGGGAACCTGGGGACTGCTAACTATGGCTACACCTTC,CASSHFAGNLGTANYGYTF
NA,NA,TRBV30,TRBJ1-1,TGTGCCTGGGGCTTTGCTCAGGTGAACACTGAAGCTTTCTTT,CAWGFAQVNTEAFF
NA,NA,TRBV7-9,TRBJ1-1,TGTGCCAGCAGCTACCTAGACAGGAATAACACTGAAGCTTTCTTT,CASSYLDRNNTEAFF
NA,NA,TRBV19,TRBJ1-5,TGTGCCAGTAGTGATCGGACAGCCAAACAGCATTTT,CASSDRTAKQHF
NA,TRBD1,TRBV5-6,TRBJ1-4,TGTGCCAGCAGTAGGACAGGGTGGCAACTGTTTTTT,CASSRTGWQLFF
NA,TRBD1,TRBV10-3,TRBJ1-2,TGTGCCATCAGTGAGTCGAGGTCAGGGGGGATCTATGGCTACACCTTC,CAISESRSGGIYGYTF
few,NA,TRBV7-9,TRBJ2-5,TGTGCCAGCAGCTTACAGGATAAAGAGACCCAGTACTTC,CASSLQDKETQYF
NA,NA,TRBV30,TRBJ1-5,TGTGCCTGGAGTACAGGGATAGAGGTAGATCAGCCCCAGCATTTT,CAWSTGIEVDQPQHF